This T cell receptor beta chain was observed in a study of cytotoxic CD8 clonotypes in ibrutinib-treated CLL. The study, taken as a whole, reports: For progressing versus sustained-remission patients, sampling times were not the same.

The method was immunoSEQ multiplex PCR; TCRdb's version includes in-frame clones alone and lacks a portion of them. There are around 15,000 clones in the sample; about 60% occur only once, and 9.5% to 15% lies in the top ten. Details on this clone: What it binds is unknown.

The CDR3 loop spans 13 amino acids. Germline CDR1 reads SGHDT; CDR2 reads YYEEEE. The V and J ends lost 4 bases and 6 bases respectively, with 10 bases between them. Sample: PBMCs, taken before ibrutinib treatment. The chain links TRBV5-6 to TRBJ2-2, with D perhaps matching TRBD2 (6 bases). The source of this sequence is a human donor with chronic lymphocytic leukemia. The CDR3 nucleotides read TGTGCCAGCAGCCGAAGCGGGCCCGGGGAGCTGTTTTTT. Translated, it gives CASSRSGPGELFF.